This is a list of T cell receptor beta chains from one sample in a study of beta chain features in type 1 diabetes. Assay used: immunoSEQ multiplex PCR; TCRdb lists only in-frame clones, some missing. The table records a few hundred thousand clones, 9.5% to 10% of them present only once. Sample: central memory CD4+ T cells from blood. The source is a man aged 25 to 40 with type 1 diabetes. Both conserved end residues are part of each CDR3. Each record gives: V gene, J gene, clone size, D gene, CDR3 DNA, CDR3 protein. The D gene is left open where the match is weak. Clone size appears in some rows only: once, few, many, or a class for an expanded clone.

TRBV2,TRBJ1-5,NA,NA,TGTGCCAGCAGTGAGATCCAGTCCCTCAATCAGCCCCAGCATTTT,CASSEIQSLNQPQHF
TRBV6-5,TRBJ2-7,few,TRBD2,TGTGCCAGCAGTTACCCGGGACTAGCGATCCACGAGCAGTACTTC,CASSYPGLAIHEQYF
TRBV28,TRBJ1-2,few,NA,TGTGCCAGCAGTCCGGTGCTCTATGGCTACACCTTC,CASSPVLYGYTF
TRBV15,TRBJ2-3,NA,TRBD2,TGTGCCACCAGCAGAGAAGGCGGGAGACTCACAGATACGCAGTATTTT,CATSREGGRLTDTQYF
TRBV5-1,TRBJ1-1,few,NA,TGCGCCAGCAGTCTTTTGGACACTGAAGCTTTCTTT,CASSLLDTEAFF
TRBV5-1,TRBJ2-7,few,TRBD2,TGCGCCAGCAGCCGTACCCCCCCGGGACTAGCGGGAGGAGAGCAGTACTTC,CASSRTPPGLAGGEQYF
TRBV27,TRBJ1-5,NA,NA,TGTGCCAGCAGTTTAAACAGGTATCAGCCCCAGCATTTT,CASSLNRYQPQHF
TRBV4-1,TRBJ2-2,few,NA,TGCGCCAGCAGCCAAGGAGTAGGAGGATACACCGGGGAGCTGTTTTTT,CASSQGVGGYTGELFF
TRBV7-2,TRBJ2-5,NA,NA,TGTGCCAGCAGCTTAGGTCCCGACAGGACGGAGACCCAGTACTTC,CASSLGPDRTETQYF
TRBV28,TRBJ2-7,NA,NA,TGTGCCAGCAGCCGCCGACCCCCCGAGCAGTACTTC,CASSRRPPEQYF
TRBV7-8,TRBJ2-7,few,NA,TGTGCCAGCAGCTTTCGGGGTGCCGGGAGTACCTACGAGCAGTACTTC,CASSFRGAGSTYEQYF
TRBV4-3,TRBJ1-1,NA,NA,TGCGCCAGCAGCCAGGGGTTGGACCGAGGTACCTTCTTT,CASSQGLDRGTFF
TRBV2,TRBJ1-4,many,NA,TGTGCCAGCAGTGAAGTCACAGGAGGCAAACTGTTTTTT,CASSEVTGGKLFF
TRBV12-2,TRBJ1-2,NA,NA,TGTGCAAGTACCTTAGGGCTCTATGGCTACACCTTC,CASTLGLYGYTF
TRBV6-5,TRBJ2-1,few,TRBD2,TGTGCCAGCAGGGGGACTAGCGGCTACAATGAGCAGTTCTTC,CASRGTSGYNEQFF
TRBV11-1,TRBJ2-7,few,NA,TGTGCCAGCAGCTCTCTTCTCGTGCAGTACTTC,CASSSLLVQYF
TRBV7-9,TRBJ2-3,many,NA,TGTGCCAGCAACGAGGCGGTTCGCACAGATACGCAGTATTTT,CASNEAVRTDTQYF
TRBV5-1,TRBJ2-7,few,NA,TGCGCCAGCAGCTTGGTTCTGGGGGTATACGAGCAGTACTTC,CASSLVLGVYEQYF
TRBV21-1,TRBJ2-2,NA,NA,TGTGCCAGCAGCCCCGGAACCGCGAACACCGGGGAGCTGTTTTTT,CASSPGTANTGELFF
TRBV7-3,TRBJ1-1,NA,NA,TGTGCCAGCAGCCCCCAGACGAACACTGAAGCTTTCTTT,CASSPQTNTEAFF
TRBV6-5,TRBJ2-1,few,TRBD1,TGTGCCAGCAGTGGACAGGGCAATGAGCAGTTCTTC,CASSGQGNEQFF
TRBV5-1,TRBJ1-1,few,NA,TGCGCCAGCAGCTTGGGGCTATCAGGGACACCGAGCCAGACTGAAGCTTTCTTT,CASSLGLSGTPSQTEAFF
TRBV6-1,TRBJ1-4,NA,NA,TGTGCCAGCAGACCAGGACAAGTAGAAAAACTGTTTTTT,CASRPGQVEKLFF
TRBV2,TRBJ1-1,NA,NA,TGTGCCAGCTGGGTGATGAACACTGAAGCTTTCTTT,CASWVMNTEAFF
TRBV5-1,TRBJ2-5,NA,TRBD1,TGCGCCAGCAGCTCTCAGGGGGAAGAGACCCAGTACTTC,CASSSQGEETQYF
TRBV28,TRBJ2-1,NA,NA,TGTGCCAGCCAGGGCTATTACAATGAGCAGTTCTTC,CASQGYYNEQFF
TRBV18,TRBJ2-1,few,NA,TGTGCCAGCTCACCGAGGACTGTGTTGGACCGTGAGCAGTTCTTC,CASSPRTVLDREQFF
TRBV18,TRBJ1-1,few,NA,TGTGCCAGCTCACCAGACCAGAACACTGAAGCTTTCTTT,CASSPDQNTEAFF
TRBV29-1,TRBJ2-3,few,NA,TGCAGCGGTCGAGGGGGGCGGACAGATACGCAGTATTTT,CSGRGGRTDTQYF
TRBV10-3,TRBJ1-3,many,NA,TGTGCCATCAGTGAGGACGGGGCCGTTGGAAACACCATATATTTT,CAISEDGAVGNTIYF
TRBV28,TRBJ1-3,NA,NA,TGTGCCAGCAGTTTACGGGGGGCGCCTGGAAACACCATATATTTT,CASSLRGAPGNTIYF
TRBV7-9,TRBJ2-7,NA,NA,TGTGCCAGCAGCTTATCAGGGTACAACTACGAGCAGTACTTC,CASSLSGYNYEQYF
TRBV7-2,TRBJ1-1,few,TRBD1,TGTGCCAGCAGCTTAGCCCGGACAGGGCAAGAAGCTTTCTTT,CASSLARTGQEAFF
TRBV30,TRBJ1-5,few,TRBD1,TGTGCCTGGAGTGTGACTAGGGGGCACGGTAGCAATCAGCCCCAGCATTTT,CAWSVTRGHGSNQPQHF
TRBV6-5,TRBJ1-2,few,NA,TGTGCCAGCAAATCGGGGCGCAATGGCTACACCTTC,CASKSGRNGYTF
TRBV6-5,TRBJ1-5,NA,NA,TGTGCCAGCAGTTACCAGGGAAATAGCAATCAGCCCCAGCATTTT,CASSYQGNSNQPQHF
TRBV12-5,TRBJ2-2,many,NA,TGTGCTAGTGCCCGGGAAACCGGGGAGCTGTTTTTT,CASARETGELFF
TRBV28,TRBJ1-1,NA,NA,TGTGCCAGCCTGACAACGAGAGGAGGGATGAACACTGAAGCTTTCTTT,CASLTTRGGMNTEAFF
TRBV10-1,TRBJ1-2,few,NA,TGCGCCAGGCCAGAAGCTAACTATGGCTACACCTTC,CARPEANYGYTF
TRBV7-9,TRBJ2-3,few,NA,TGTGCCAGCAGCTTGGGGACTTACACAGATACGCAGTATTTT,CASSLGTYTDTQYF
TRBV7-2,TRBJ2-4,NA,NA,TGTGCCAGCAGCTTTACCGGAGGCCTCATTGGCATTCAGTACTTC,CASSFTGGLIGIQYF
TRBV5-4,TRBJ2-2,NA,NA,TGTGCCAGCAGTTCTGGTGGGACAAACGACGCCGGGGAGCTGTTTTTT,CASSSGGTNDAGELFF
TRBV4-3,TRBJ2-7,NA,NA,TGCGCCAGCAGCCAAGAACAGGCCTCCTACGAGCAGTACTTC,CASSQEQASYEQYF
TRBV6-1,TRBJ1-1,many,NA,TGTGCCAGCAGTGAGCGTGTTAGTATGGGACTTGAAGCTTTCTTT,CASSERVSMGLEAFF
TRBV14,TRBJ1-4,NA,NA,TGTGCCAGCAGCCAAGCCTGGGCAGATAATGAAAAACTGTTTTTT,CASSQAWADNEKLFF
TRBV11-2,TRBJ2-3,many,NA,TGTGCCAGCAGCTTCAGGTATAACAGCCCCAGGGATACGCAGTATTTT,CASSFRYNSPRDTQYF
TRBV11-2,TRBJ2-7,NA,TRBD2,TGTGCCAGCAGCTTAGATCGAACTAGCGGGAGTTCCTCCTACGAGCAGTACTTC,CASSLDRTSGSSSYEQYF
TRBV6-5,TRBJ2-7,NA,TRBD2,TGTGCCAGCAGATTCAGGACTAGCGGAACCTACGAGCAGTACTTC,CASRFRTSGTYEQYF
TRBV7-2,TRBJ2-5,NA,NA,TGTGCCAGCAGTCCCGAAGGGACCCAGTACTTC,CASSPEGTQYF
TRBV9,TRBJ2-2,few,TRBD1,TGTGCCAGCAGCGTCGAGACAGGGGCCGGGGAGCTGTTTTTT,CASSVETGAGELFF
TRBV29-1,TRBJ2-7,few,NA,TGCAGCGTTGACTTCAGTAACTCCTACGAGCAGTACTTC,CSVDFSNSYEQYF
TRBV4-3,TRBJ1-3,many,NA,TGCGCCAGCAGCCCCCGGCAGGGAAACACCATATATTTT,CASSPRQGNTIYF
TRBV29-1,TRBJ2-7,few,NA,TGCAGCGTTAGAGTCGGCGGACCGTACGAGCAGTACTTC,CSVRVGGPYEQYF
TRBV6-1,TRBJ1-2,few,NA,TGTGCCAGCGTCGCCGGGGCGGATGGAGGCTACACCTTC,CASVAGADGGYTF